A single sample is the source of the 25 T cell receptor beta chains below, sequenced in a study of human T cells and chemical hapten exposure. TCRdb re-called the RACE reads through MiXCR, storing one row per CDR3 protein. The data contain about 61,000 distinct CDR3 sequences, approximately 7% of them singletons. Regarding time point: pre-sensitization, week 0. The treatment is: therapeutic diphenylcyclopropenone sensitization with weekly scalp DPC. Here the sequenced sample was whole blood, taken in connection with sensitization to the hapten diphenylcyclopropenone (DPC). Source of these receptors: a woman younger than 45 with alopecia areata. Some clones in this sample may be carry-over from other donors' samples.

This clonotype came up many times. CDR3 nucleotide sequence: TGCAGTGCCCCGGAGGGCTCTGGGGCCAACGTCCTGACTTTC. Translating it yields CSAPEGSGANVLTF. The rearrangement links TRBV20-1 to TRBJ2-6, with D possibly being TRBD2 (6 bases). V shed 6 bases and J shed 0 bases, with 9 bases lying between them. The CDR3 spans 14 residues. Germline CDR1 DFQATT, CDR2 SNEGSKA (reference sequence).

This clonotype was observed a few times. J is TRBJ2-5 and V is TRBV29-1; D uncertain. The germline V and J ends were trimmed by 0 bases and 1 base, with 9 bases remaining between them. Germline assignment: CDR1 SQVTM and CDR2 ANQGSEA. There are 14 residues in the CDR3. CDR3 loop: CSVEEQLSQETQYF. The CDR3 DNA follows: TGCAGCGTTGAAGAGCAGCTATCCCAAGAGACCCAGTACTTC.

The chain joins TRBV2 to TRBJ1-1; 8 nucleotides line up with TRBD1. Germline V gene lookup returns CDR1 SNHLY and CDR2 FYNNEI. This CDR3 spans 13 amino acids. Trimming removed 7 bases from V and 3 bases from J; junction bases left unmatched: 4. The CDR3 coding sequence is TGTGCCAGCAAATTACAGGGGGACACTGAAGCTTTCTTT. Protein sequence: CASKLQGDTEAFF.

The table lists this clonotype with a few counts. The chain recombines TRBV3-1 with TRBJ1-2, with unresolved D. The CDR3 covers 16 residues. V was shortened by 0 bases and J by 3 bases, with 14 bases between the two germline ends. The germline V gene encodes CDR1 LGHDT and CDR2 YNNKEL (reference sequence). In DNA form, the CDR3 reads TGTGCCAGCAGCCAAGATCGACCCTATACGGACTATGGCTACACCTTC. Its protein is CASSQDRPYTDYGYTF.

Worth noting for this clonotype: A much larger clone sits a single nucleotide away, making a read error possible. V and J are TRBV6-6 and TRBJ1-5; 7 bases match TRBD1. Germline trimming cut 5 bases from V and 7 bases from J; bases unmatched to any gene: 5. The germline CDR1 and CDR2 sequences are MNHNY and SVGAGI (reference sequence). CDR3 size: 13 residues. In DNA, the CDR3 is TGTGCCAGCAGTAGAGGGGGCGCCCAGCCCCAGCATTTT. Translated: CASSRGGAQPQHF.

In its sample, this clonotype was seen many times. DNA for the CDR3: TGCAGTGCTGATCACCTCACTGAAGCTTTCTTT. It codes for CSADHLTEAFF. The J gene is TRBJ1-1, the V gene TRBV20-1; no clear D gene. Trimming took off 5 bases at V and 4 bases at J, with 8 bases between the two ends. Looked up from germline, CDR1 is DFQATT and CDR2 is SNEGSKA (reference sequence). The CDR3 loop spans 11 amino acids.

The sample holds a few counts of this clonotype. The limits of the CDR3 on the DNA are not certain, so only TCRdb's listed CDR3 is given. The chain couples TRBV28 to TRBJ1-2; TRBD1 reflects the table's D call only, with no check against the DNA. Germline values: CDR1 MDHEN, CDR2 SYDVKM. The length of the CDR3 is 14 amino acids, counting both ends. The CDR3 protein is CASSFLAGRHGYTF.

There are many counts of this clonotype. The chain uses TRBV6-4 and TRBJ1-5; D is ambiguous. CDR3 length: 13 residues. Trimming cost V 10 bases and J 9 bases, with 19 bases left between them. Per the germline V gene, CDR1 is MRHNA and CDR2 is SNTAGT. CDR3 loop: CAIPTVPRGPQHF. The DNA of the CDR3 is TGTGCCATACCCACCGTACCCCGGGGGCCCCAGCATTTT.

This clonotype came up many times. The chain is built from TRBV2 and TRBJ1-6, with 7 bases identical to TRBD1. With V trimmed by 6 bases and J by 2 bases, 16 bases remained unmatched. Germline lookup yields CDR1 SNHLY and CDR2 FYNNEI. This CDR3 has 19 amino acids. This chain's CDR3 is CASSGSGTVPYAYNSPLHF. CDR3 nucleotide sequence: TGTGCCAGCAGCGGATCCGGGACAGTTCCCTACGCCTATAATTCACCCCTCCACTTT.

This chain uses TRBV14 with TRBJ1-2; D possibly corresponds to TRBD1 (5 bases). Germline CDR1 reads SGHDN; CDR2 reads FVKESK. The CDR3 is 15 amino acids. With 0 bases removed from V and 2 bases from J, the gap between germline ends came to 10 bases. CDR3 nucleotides: TGTGCCAGCAGCCAAGATATAGGACACAACTATGGCTACACCTTC. Encoded protein: CASSQDIGHNYGYTF.

This sequence joins TRBV4-1 and TRBJ1-1; tentatively, D is TRBD1 (5 bases). The V and J ends lost 1 base and 7 bases respectively, with 16 bases between them. Germline assignment: CDR1 MGHRA and CDR2 YSYEKL. The CDR3 spans 15 residues. The CDR3: CASSQAGGRPGEAFF. The DNA for the CDR3 is TGCGCCAGCAGCCAAGCGGGGGGGAGGCCAGGTGAAGCTTTCTTT.

This clonotype came up many times. The chain combines TRBV5-5 with TRBJ2-3, with 9 bases aligning to TRBD2. There are 15 residues in the CDR3. Germline V CDR1 and CDR2: SGHKS, YYEKEE (reference sequence). V trimming: 2 bases; J trimming: 4 bases; junction bases outside the gene matches: 5. Here the CDR3 DNA reads TGTGCCAGCAGCTTCCGGCGGGAGGGCGCAGATACGCAGTATTTT. It specifies CASSFRREGADTQYF.

This clonotype was seen at least ten times. The V and J genes are TRBV5-1 and TRBJ2-6; D remains unclear. V lost 0 bases and J lost 0, with 7 bases in between. CDR3 size: 16 residues. Germline-derived CDR1 and CDR2 are SGHRS and YFSETQ. Written as DNA, the CDR3 is TGCGCCAGCAGCTTGGGGCAGATCTCTGGGGCCAACGTCCTGACTTTC. It specifies CASSLGQISGANVLTF.

Ten or more counts support this clonotype. This chain links TRBV20-1 with TRBJ2-3; 10 nucleotides align to TRBD2. Germline CDR1 reads DFQATT; CDR2 reads SNEGSKA (reference sequence). V lost 5 bases and J lost 1; bases outside the gene matches: 3. The CDR3 has 14 amino acids. The CDR3 sequence: CSALAGGGTDTQYF. The CDR3 DNA sequence: TGCAGTGCTTTAGCGGGGGGCGGCACAGATACGCAGTATTTT.

The V gene is TRBV18, the J gene TRBJ2-2; D may be TRBD2 (5 bases). CDR1 and CDR2 (germline): KGHSH, LQKENI. The CDR3 is 15 amino acids. V was pared by 6 bases and J by 6 bases, with 17 bases between. For the CDR3, the DNA is TGTGCCAGCTCGCCTCCGGACTCACCCTCCGGGGAGCTGTTTTTT. It codes for CASSPPDSPSGELFF.

This chain joins TRBV20-1 and TRBJ2-1; D is ambiguous. Germline V gene data show CDR1 as DFQATT and CDR2 as SNEGSKA (reference sequence). The CDR3 is made up of 11 amino acids. The V end was cut by 3 bases, the J end by 8 bases, with 8 bases between. CDR3 DNA: TGCAGTGCTAGCCTCCGTCATGAGCAGTTCTTC. Translating it yields CSASLRHEQFF.

The chain recombines TRBV5-4 with TRBJ1-3; no definite D call. CDR1 and CDR2 (germline): SGHNT, YYREEE (reference sequence). The CDR3 is made up of 17 amino acids. Trimming removed 4 bases at V and 0 bases at J, with 17 bases between. CDR3 region: CASSTDLGSYSGNTIYF. In nucleotides, the CDR3 is TGTGCCAGCAGCACTGATCTAGGGAGTTACTCTGGAAACACCATATATTTT.

This clonotype occurred a few times. This chain joins TRBV28 and TRBJ1-6; 7 positions match TRBD1. Germline CDR1 MDHEN, CDR2 SYDVKM. With 6 bases clipped from V and 8 bases from J, the junction kept 10 bases outside the gene matches. The CDR3 consists of 15 residues. CDR3 amino acids: CASRSGTAFDSPLHF. The DNA of the CDR3 is TGTGCCAGCAGATCCGGGACAGCTTTTGATTCACCCCTCCACTTT.

This clonotype was observed at least ten times. This chain uses TRBV3-1 with TRBJ2-2, with 7 bases lining up with TRBD1. V lost 1 base and J lost 6; bases outside the gene matches: 5. The CDR3 spans 15 residues. Germline V gives CDR1 LGHDT, CDR2 YNNKEL (reference sequence). The CDR3 region is CASSQGAGGPGELFF. Here the CDR3 DNA reads TGTGCCAGCAGCCAAGGTGCAGGGGGTCCCGGGGAGCTGTTTTTT.

This clonotype was recorded at least ten times. This chain connects TRBV7-9 to TRBJ2-1, with 7 nucleotides matching TRBD1. The CDR3 has 15 residues. V was clipped by 1 base and J by 7 bases; unmatched bases: 7. Germline V CDR1 and CDR2: SEHNR, FQNEAQ (reference sequence). For the CDR3, the DNA is TGTGCCAGCAGCTTAGTTTCGGGACAGAAGAATGAGCAGTTCTTC. It encodes CASSLVSGQKNEQFF.

This clonotype was seen repeatedly, ten times or more. This chain uses TRBV5-1 with TRBJ1-6, with 7 nucleotides matching TRBD1. CDR1 and CDR2 from the germline V gene are SGHRS and YFSETQ. The CDR3 is 16 amino acids. V dropped 7 bases and J dropped 2; count of bases not matched to a gene: 9. CDR3 sequence: CASAPTGVAYNSPLHF. CDR3 coding DNA: TGCGCCAGCGCGCCAACAGGGGTCGCCTATAATTCACCCCTCCACTTT.

This clonotype was detected many times. This chain uses TRBV29-1 with TRBJ2-3; D is uncertain. The CDR3 covers 14 residues. Germline CDR1 is SQVTM and CDR2 is ANQGSEA. V was trimmed by 4 bases and J by 4 bases, leaving 15 bases between them. This CDR3 reads CSVVRAGWADTQYF. In DNA, the CDR3 is TGCAGCGTTGTAAGGGCCGGTTGGGCAGATACGCAGTATTTT.

This clonotype was seen many times. The V gene is TRBV6-5, the J gene TRBJ1-1; D is uncertain. Germline CDR1 is MNHEY and CDR2 is SVGAGI. The CDR3 is 12 amino acids. V lost 5 bases and J lost 1, with 5 bases in between. The CDR3 DNA follows: TGTGCCAGCAGTACACGGAACACTGAAGCTTTCTTT. Translated: CASSTRNTEAFF.

With respect to this clonotype: This clone may be a read error of a much larger clone one base away. V and J are TRBV18 and TRBJ1-1; TRBD1 might be the D (5 bases). CDR1 is KGHSH and CDR2 is LQKENI in the germline V gene. V shed 0 bases and J shed 0 bases, with 8 bases lying between them. The CDR3 loop spans 15 amino acids. This chain's CDR3 is CASSPPQGMNTEAFF. CDR3 DNA: TGTGCCAGCTCACCACCGCAGGGAATGAACACTGAAGCTTTCTTT.

This clonotype has at least ten counts. This chain uses TRBV2 with TRBJ1-1, with 10 bases that match TRBD1. With V trimmed by 6 bases and J by 4 bases, 5 bases remained unmatched. Germline CDR1 SNHLY, CDR2 FYNNEI. The length of the CDR3 is 14 residues. In DNA form, the CDR3 reads TGTGCCAGCAGGGAGACAGGGGGCGGCACTGAAGCTTTCTTT. Translated, it gives CASRETGGGTEAFF. Full variable domain (remainder filled in from reference TRBV2 and TRBJ1-1): EPEVTQTPSHQVTQMGQEVILRCVPISNHLYFYWYRQILGQKVEFLVSFYNNEISEKSEIFDDQFSVERPDGSNFTLKIRSTKLEDSAMYFCASRETGGGTEAFFGQGTRLTVV.